This TCR beta chain appears in the sequencing data of a study of T cell responses to AZD1222 COVID-19 vaccine. As for the study in general: Researchers grouped second doses given at about 4 or about 12 weeks into one pool.

Notes on the study in general: Clonal diversity was possibly underestimated, and white British individuals and females predominated among donors. Just five or six AZD1222 recipients were seropositive at baseline. A reported finding is that nearly half of spike-specific TCRs target unmutated variant regions.

Assay used: immunoSEQ multiplex PCR; TCRdb lists only in-frame clones, some missing. The repertoire consists of 120,000 to 150,000 clones, with around 91% occurring once and the leading ten covering 5.2%. Germline V CDR1 and CDR2: SGHTA, FQGTGA. The CDR3 runs 13 residues. V was trimmed by 6 bases and J by 2 bases, leaving 9 bases between them. This clone was observed once. The antigen remains undetermined. The specimen comprised peripheral blood, sampled on day 0 of AZD1222 vaccination. The chain combines TRBV7-3 with TRBJ2-3; D gene uncertain. The source of this sequence is an adult in good health. The CDR3 region has the DNA TGTGCCAGCAGAAGCGCGGACACAGATACGCAGTATTTT. Encoded protein: CASRSADTDTQYF.